The entry below describes one T cell receptor (beta chain). TCR beta CDR3 regions were amplified from RNA transcripts. TCR CDR3 regions were first amplified by RT-PCR with HTBI primers. From the multiplex PCR reads, TCRdb called clonotypes with MiXCR, one entry per CDR3 protein. Among about 640,000 distinct CDR3 sequences listed, just under 45% were seen once. V lost 6 bases to trimming and J lost 4 bases, with 12 bases between them. Germline-derived CDR1 and CDR2 are MNHEY and SVGAGI. This CDR3 is built from 14 residues. The source of the sample is a study of T cells in Graves' hyperthyroidism and ophthalmopathy.

This chain joins TRBV6-5 and TRBJ1-4; no reliable D call. Sequenced input: peripheral blood or thyroid tissue (not recorded which). The TCR was taken from an adult man with Graves' disease, either hyperthyroidism or ophthalmopathy (not recorded which). CDR3 nucleotides: TGTGCCAGCAGCCTAGGACCGATTAATGAAAAACTGTTTTTT. This codes for CASSLGPINEKLFF.